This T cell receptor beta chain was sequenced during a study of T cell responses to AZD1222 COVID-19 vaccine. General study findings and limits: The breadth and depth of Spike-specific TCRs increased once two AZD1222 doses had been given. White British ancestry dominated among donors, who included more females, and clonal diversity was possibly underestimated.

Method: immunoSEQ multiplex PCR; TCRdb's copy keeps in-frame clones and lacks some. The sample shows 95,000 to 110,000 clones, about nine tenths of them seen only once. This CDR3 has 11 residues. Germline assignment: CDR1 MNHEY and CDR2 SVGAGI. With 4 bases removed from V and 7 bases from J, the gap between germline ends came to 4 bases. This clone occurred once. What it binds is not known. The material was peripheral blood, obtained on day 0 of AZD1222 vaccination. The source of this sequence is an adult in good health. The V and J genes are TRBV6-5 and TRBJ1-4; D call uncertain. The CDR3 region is CASSFGEKLFF. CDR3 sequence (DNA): TGTGCCAGCAGTTTCGGTGAAAAACTGTTTTTT.